This T cell receptor (beta chain) originates from a study of T cell responses to AZD1222 COVID-19 vaccine. Here immunoSEQ multiplex PCR was the method, and the copy in TCRdb shows in-frame clones only, minus some. In the table there are approximately 140,000 clones, 75% to 95% of which are singletons. The receptor comes from an adult who received the MenACWY meningococcal vaccine as a control. Specimen: peripheral blood, collected 28 days after the second dose of the MenACWY control vaccine.

Here the CDR3 reads CASSIFSGLSGRELFF. The CDR3 DNA sequence: TGTGCCAGTAGTATCTTTAGCGGGCTATCGGGCCGGGAGCTGTTTTTT. The chain has TRBV19 and TRBJ2-2; 7 positions match TRBD2. Germline CDR1 LNHDA, CDR2 SQIVND (reference sequence). Trimming at V came to 3 bases and at J to 9 bases, leaving 13 bases not matched to a gene. The CDR3 spans 16 residues. Variable domain in full (rest from reference TRBV19 and TRBJ2-2): DGGITQSPKYLFRKEGQNVTLSCEQNLNHDAMYWYRQDPGQGLRLIYYSQIVNDFQKGDIAEGYSVSREKKESFPLTVTSAQKNPTAFYLCASSIFSGLSGRELFFGEGSRLTVL.